This T cell receptor (beta chain) was sequenced for a study of cytomegalovirus exposure and HLA in healthy donors. Background on the study: The 90 to 150 validation repertoires used the same platform as the approximately 700 first-cohort repertoires (as reported by a later analysis).

Sequencing used immunoSEQ multiplex PCR; TCRdb keeps in-frame clones, though not all of them. The sample lists about 64,000 clones, 85% to 95% occurring once. About this clone: Antigen: not known.

CDR1 and CDR2 (germline): SQVTM, ANQGSEA. V was clipped by 1 base and J by 7 bases; unmatched bases: 4. This CDR3 is built from 13 residues. General observations from the study: Altogether, some 160 TCR beta chains were recorded as cytomegalovirus-associated. Clusters of TCRs from the first cohort tended to co-occur in the roughly 120 validation repertoires (as a later analysis found).

The sample consisted of PBMCs. The TCR was taken from a woman aged 18 to 35 in good health and CMV-seropositive. The J gene is TRBJ2-1, the V gene TRBV29-1; the match to TRBD2 covers 7 bases. CDR3 sequence (DNA): TGCAGCGTTGAAGCGGGAGGTTGGAATGAGCAGTTCTTC. Protein product: CSVEAGGWNEQFF.